These 27 T cell receptor beta chains came from one sample sequenced in a study of beta chain features in type 1 diabetes. The investigators reverse transcribed all of the isolated RNA, so they sequenced expressed TCRB transcripts. The assay was immunoSEQ multiplex PCR, and TCRdb's table has in-frame clones only and misses some. The table includes around 310,000 clones, approximately 12% detected once. Findings and caveats of the study: Patients with Type 1 diabetes showed moderately but significantly shorter TCRB CDR3s in all four CD4+ subsets.

These receptors are not linked to any known antigen. The specimen sequenced was naive CD4+ T cells from blood. The receptors stem from a woman between 18 and 29 years old with type 1 diabetes.

J is TRBJ2-7 and V is TRBV6-5; TRBD2 agrees at 9 bases. CDR1 is MNHEY and CDR2 is SVGAGI in the germline V gene. The ends lost 2 bases at V and 5 bases at J; junction bases unmatched: 10. The CDR3 sequence is 16 residues long. The DNA of the CDR3 is TGTGCCAGCAGTTACGTTGGCGGGAGGGTCACCCACGAGCAGTACTTC. It is translated as CASSYVGGRVTHEQYF.

This clone was counted a few times. V usage is TRBV7-2 and J usage is TRBJ2-3; TRBD2 might be the D (6 bases). CDR1 SGHTA and CDR2 FQGNSA come from the germline V gene. Trimming shortened V by 3 bases and J by 5 bases, and 15 bases separated the two germline ends. The CDR3 runs 15 residues. CDR3 amino acids: CASSFKAGIRDTQYF. The CDR3 DNA follows: TGTGCCAGCAGCTTTAAAGCGGGTATAAGAGATACGCAGTATTTT.

This clone turned up a few times. This chain joins TRBV5-1 and TRBJ2-1; D perhaps matches TRBD1 (5 bases). Germline CDR1 SGHRS, CDR2 YFSETQ. The CDR3 runs 13 residues. Trimming left V 4 bases short and J 6 bases short, with 11 bases between. The CDR3 sequence is CASSTPQGNEQFF. As DNA, the CDR3 is TGCGCCAGCAGCACGCCCCAGGGCAATGAGCAGTTCTTC.

The chain has TRBV11-3 and TRBJ2-1; 12 bases match TRBD2. CDR3 length equals 17 residues. J lost 4 bases, V lost 5 bases, and 9 bases had no gene match. Germline loops: CDR1 SGHNT, CDR2 YENEEA. Here the CDR3 reads CASSPPSLAGGYNEQFF. In DNA form, the CDR3 reads TGTGCCAGCAGCCCGCCATCACTAGCGGGAGGATACAATGAGCAGTTCTTC.

The table lists this clone with a few counts. The chain carries TRBV6-5 and TRBJ2-1; D is possibly TRBD1 (5 bases). Germline CDR1 reads MNHEY; CDR2 reads SVGAGI. The CDR3 contains 14 residues. V was clipped by 8 bases and J by 0 bases, with 11 bases between them. The CDR3 DNA is TGTGCCAGCGGTGGGGCGAGCTCCTACAATGAGCAGTTCTTC. Protein product: CASGGASSYNEQFF.

The chain joins TRBV6-5 to TRBJ1-1; 8 bases are shared with TRBD1. Germline CDR1 reads MNHEY; CDR2 reads SVGAGI. There are 15 residues in the CDR3. Germline trimming cut 5 bases from V and 7 bases from J; bases unmatched to any gene: 12. The CDR3 bases are TGTGCCAGCAGTCCCCCACCGGACAGGGCGGGTGAAGCTTTCTTT. Protein sequence: CASSPPPDRAGEAFF.

This clone turned up a few times. The chain employs TRBV7-2 and TRBJ2-2; D may be TRBD1 (5 bases). Trimming cost V 5 bases and J 0 bases, with 13 bases left between them. Per germline, CDR1 SGHTA and CDR2 FQGNSA. This CDR3 has 16 residues. DNA for the CDR3: TGTGCCAGCAGCCTACAGGCCCCGACGAACACCGGGGAGCTGTTTTTT. Amino acid sequence: CASSLQAPTNTGELFF.

This clone was seen a few times. V usage is TRBV30 and J usage is TRBJ2-7; 9 nucleotides match TRBD2. The CDR3 has 15 amino acids. V lost 8 bases and J lost 5; bases outside the gene matches: 16. Per germline, CDR1 GTSNPN and CDR2 SVGIG (reference sequence). CDR3 in amino acids: CAGTRGLAPLDEQYV. Here the CDR3 DNA reads TGTGCCGGCACGAGGGGACTAGCCCCTTTGGACGAGCAGTACGTC.

This clone was detected a few times. V gene TRBV27 combines with J gene TRBJ1-2, with no clear D. Germline lookup yields CDR1 MNHEY and CDR2 SMNVEV (reference sequence). Trimming stripped 2 bases from V and 5 bases from J, with 6 bases between. The CDR3 is 12 residues long. The CDR3 region has the DNA TGTGCCAGCAGTTTAATCCTTTATGGCTACACCTTC. Translating it yields CASSLILYGYTF.

This clone was seen at least ten times. V gene TRBV4-3 combines with J gene TRBJ2-5; perhaps TRBD2 as D (5 bases). Germline CDR1 reads LGHNA; CDR2 reads YSLEER. The CDR3 is made up of 14 amino acids. Trimming pared 0 bases from V and 5 bases from J, leaving 10 bases between. Here the CDR3 DNA reads TGCGCCAGCAGCCAAGAGGTCTTAGCGGAGACCCAGTACTTC. Protein: CASSQEVLAETQYF.

In its sample, this clone was seen a few times. The CDR3 here is CASSSYRARYGYTF. DNA for the CDR3: TGTGCCAGCAGCTCTTACAGGGCTCGCTATGGCTACACCTTC. This sequence joins TRBV5-4 and TRBJ1-2; D possibly corresponds to TRBD1 (6 bases). The V gene lost 3 bases and the J gene lost 4 bases, with 13 bases spanning the gap. The CDR3 length is 14 residues. Germline assignment: CDR1 SGHNT and CDR2 YYREEE (reference sequence). Supplemented by reference TRBV5-4 and TRBJ1-2, the full variable domain reads ETGVTQSPTHLIKTRGQQVTLRCSSQSGHNTVSWYQQALGQGPQFIFQYYREEENGRGNFPPRFSGLQFPNYSSELNVNALELDDSALYLCASSSYRARYGYTFGSGTRLTVV.

The DNA of the CDR3 is TGTGCCAGCTCACCACGGGACAGTAACTACGAGCAGTACTTC. Translating it yields CASSPRDSNYEQYF. The gene calls are TRBV18 and TRBJ2-7, with TRBD1 matching over 7 bases. Per the germline V gene, CDR1 is KGHSH and CDR2 is LQKENI. After removal of 1 base from V and 3 bases from J, the junction contained 3 bases not matched to a gene. This CDR3 comprises 14 residues.

The chain recombines TRBV11-2 with TRBJ1-5; D is unresolved. Trimming cost V 3 bases and J 3 bases, with 6 bases left between them. The CDR3 covers 13 residues. Germline lookup yields CDR1 SGHAT and CDR2 FQNNGV. This CDR3 reads CASSFGVNQPQHF. CDR3 DNA: TGTGCCAGCAGCTTCGGGGTCAATCAGCCCCAGCATTTT.

This clone was detected only a few times. The genes are TRBV9 and TRBJ2-1; 8 positions match TRBD2. The V and J ends lost 4 bases and 7 bases, in that order; junction bases with no gene match: 4. From germline, CDR1 is SGDLS and CDR2 YYNGEE. The CDR3 covers 13 residues. CDR3 coding DNA: TGTGCCAGCAGCACGGGACTAGGGAATGAGCAGTTCTTC. This sequence encodes CASSTGLGNEQFF.

The chain links TRBV29-1 to TRBJ1-1, with unresolved D. The CDR3 spans 14 residues. V lost 4 bases, J lost 1 base, and 13 bases lay in between. Germline V gene sequence: CDR1 SQVTM, CDR2 ANQGSEA. CDR3 amino acids: CSVAPRMWNTEAFF. The CDR3 DNA reads as TGCAGCGTTGCCCCGAGGATGTGGAACACTGAAGCTTTCTTT.

This chain uses TRBV27 with TRBJ1-1; D may be TRBD1 (6 bases). The CDR3 covers 14 residues. V lost 5 bases and J lost 4, with 14 bases in between. Germline CDR1 reads MNHEY; CDR2 reads SMNVEV (reference sequence). CDR3 loop: CASSATGLGTEAFF. The CDR3 DNA reads as TGTGCCAGCAGTGCAACAGGGCTTGGCACTGAAGCTTTCTTT.

This clone was found a few times. Additional DNA sequences in this sample encode the identical CDR3. The chain links TRBV18 to TRBJ1-5, with 8 positions matching TRBD1. The CDR3 loop spans 13 amino acids. Trimming removed 6 bases from V and 5 bases from J; junction bases left unmatched: 3. Per germline, CDR1 KGHSH and CDR2 LQKENI. The CDR3 DNA sequence: TGTGCCAGCTCTCTGGACAGGGATCAGCCCCAGCATTTT. This translates into CASSLDRDQPQHF.

The V gene is TRBV2, the J gene TRBJ2-5; D call uncertain. The CDR3 covers 11 residues. Germline V lookup: CDR1 SNHLY, CDR2 FYNNEI. The V gene lost 6 bases and the J gene lost 1 base, with 3 bases spanning the gap. The CDR3 coding sequence is TGTGCCAGCAGAGCCCAAGAGACCCAGTACTTC. As protein: CASRAQETQYF.

The rearrangement uses TRBV5-6 and TRBJ2-5; possible D gene TRBD1, 5 bases. The CDR3 is made up of 16 amino acids. Germline CDR1 is SGHDT and CDR2 is YYEEEE. Trimming removed 1 base at V and 5 bases at J, with 18 bases between. Written as DNA, the CDR3 is TGTGCCAGCAGCTTGTATTCAGGGTTCGAGAGGGAGACCCAGTACTTC. Its protein is CASSLYSGFERETQYF.

With regard to this clone: At the DNA level, this CDR3 is encoded by other sequences in the same sample as well. The chain employs TRBV5-1 and TRBJ1-1; D may be TRBD1 (6 bases). V shed 3 bases and J shed 0 bases, with 9 bases lying between them. The CDR3 is 14 amino acids. CDR1 and CDR2 (germline): SGHRS, YFSETQ. The CDR3 sequence: CASSSQGMNTEAFF. Written as DNA, the CDR3 is TGCGCCAGCAGCTCTCAGGGGATGAACACTGAAGCTTTCTTT.

The chain couples TRBV5-4 to TRBJ2-5; D possibly corresponds to TRBD1 (6 bases). Per the germline V gene, CDR1 is SGHNT and CDR2 is YYREEE (reference sequence). CDR3 length equals 15 residues. Trimming took off 0 bases at V and 1 base at J, with 10 bases between the two ends. In DNA form, the CDR3 reads TGTGCCAGCAGCTTGGACCAGGGGTTCCAAGAGACCCAGTACTTC. It codes for CASSLDQGFQETQYF.

This clone was found a few times. V and J are TRBV28 and TRBJ2-7; D not resolved. The V end lost 6 bases, the J end lost 6 bases, and 15 bases lay between the germline ends. The CDR3 consists of 13 residues. Germline CDR1 MDHEN, CDR2 SYDVKM. The CDR3 DNA sequence: TGTGCCAGCAGCCGATCCGCGGTCGCCGAGCAGTACTTC. Protein: CASSRSAVAEQYF.

The J gene is TRBJ2-2, the V gene TRBV30; perhaps TRBD2 as D (6 bases). V dropped 3 bases and J dropped 5 bases, with 16 bases sitting between them. Germline V gene data show CDR1 as GTSNPN and CDR2 as SVGIG (reference sequence). The CDR3 contains 15 residues. CDR3 amino acids: CAWSPPQAGTGELFF. The CDR3 bases are TGTGCCTGGAGCCCCCCCCAGGCGGGAACCGGGGAGCTGTTTTTT.

This clone was seen a handful of times. The gene calls are TRBV29-1 and TRBJ2-5, with no clear D. V lost 3 bases and J 1 base, leaving 9 bases between the germline ends. CDR1 SQVTM and CDR2 ANQGSEA come from the germline V gene. The CDR3 loop spans 13 amino acids. CDR3 loop: CSVEGRIQETQYF. CDR3 DNA: TGCAGCGTTGAGGGCCGGATCCAAGAGACCCAGTACTTC.

The J gene is TRBJ2-7, the V gene TRBV4-1, with 13 bases fitting TRBD2. Germline V gene data show CDR1 as MGHRA and CDR2 as YSYEKL. With 0 bases clipped from V and 7 bases from J, the junction kept 9 bases outside the gene matches. This CDR3 is built from 17 residues. The CDR3 reads CASSQETSGRALGEQYF. The CDR3 coding sequence is TGCGCCAGCAGCCAAGAAACTAGCGGGAGGGCCTTGGGGGAGCAGTACTTC.

The genes are TRBV28 and TRBJ2-7; no clear D gene. The CDR3 has 12 amino acids. V lost 5 bases and J 2 bases, leaving 7 bases between the germline ends. In germline, CDR1 is MDHEN, CDR2 SYDVKM. The CDR3: CASSATTYEQYF. In DNA form, the CDR3 reads TGTGCCAGCAGTGCCACAACCTACGAGCAGTACTTC. Variable domain in full (rest from reference TRBV28 and TRBJ2-7): DVKVTQSSRYLVKRTGEKVFLECVQDMDHENMFWYRQDPGLGLRLIYFSYDVKMKEKGDIPEGYSVSREKKERFSLILESASTNQTSMYLCASSATTYEQYFGPGTRLTVT.

This rearrangement joins TRBV18 to TRBJ2-2; 12 nucleotides match TRBD2. CDR1 and CDR2 from the germline V gene are KGHSH and LQKENI. This CDR3 comprises 16 residues. V shed 3 bases and J 6 bases; nucleotides not matched to a gene: 5. CDR3 protein: CASSPLTSGSAGELFF. In DNA form, the CDR3 reads TGTGCCAGCTCACCCTTGACTAGCGGGAGCGCCGGGGAGCTGTTTTTT.